What follows describes a single T cell receptor beta chain. Its antigen is still unknown. V trimming: 2 bases; J trimming: 6 bases; junction bases outside the gene matches: 6. This CDR3 has 14 amino acids. In germline, CDR1 is MGHDK, CDR2 SYGVNS. The data belong to a study of CD8+CD57+ T cells in acquired aplastic anemia. By flow cytometry, patients selected for sequencing had shown an expansion of CD8+CD57+ cells. Severe acquired aplastic anemia was present in every patient. At blood sampling, none of the patients had yet received therapy. The study's findings and limits: Overlapping CD8+ CDR3 repertoires of patients and controls contained approximately 29 shared sequences.

Template material for TCR beta VDJ and CDR3 profiling consisted of genomic DNA. TCRdb re-derived calls from the reads in MiXCR, one entry per CDR3 protein. The table lists 160,000 or so distinct CDR3 sequences, roughly 50% of them singletons. The chain employs TRBV25-1 and TRBJ2-5, with 7 bases that match TRBD1. This clonotype was sampled from a human donor with aplastic anemia. The specimen sequenced was sorted CD4+, CD8+, or CD8+CD57+ T cells (not recorded which) from PBMCs. The chain's CDR3 is CASSERGTAQTQYF. The CDR3 DNA sequence: TGTGCCAGCAGTGAAAGGGGGACAGCCCAGACCCAGTACTTC.